This TCR beta chain was identified during a study of OX40 agonist ivuxolimab in advanced cancers. In the study overall: Earlier anti-PD-1, anti-PD-L1 or anti-CTLA-4 therapy was permitted; about 44% had received some.

The CDR3 sequence is 17 residues long. With 0 bases clipped from V and 5 bases from J, the junction kept 10 bases outside the gene matches. Germline lookup yields CDR1 SGHNT and CDR2 YYREEE (reference sequence). Points from the study as a whole: At 0.1 to 3.0 mg/kg, clonal expansion of CD4+ and CD8+ blood T cells had occurred by week 6.

The repertoire was sequenced with immunoSEQ multiplex PCR; TCRdb's copy has only in-frame clones and lacks some. The data contain fewer than 65,000 clones, approximately 86% of them singletons. As for this clone: The antigen is unknown.

This rearrangement joins TRBV5-4 to TRBJ2-5; 10 bases line up with TRBD2. The starting material was CD4+ or CD8+ T cells sorted from blood, obtained in a trial of the OX40 agonist ivuxolimab. This clonotype was sampled from an adult with an advanced solid tumor such as melanoma, head and neck, liver or kidney cancer. CDR3 amino acids: CASSLAGAGGRVETQYF. DNA for the CDR3: TGTGCCAGCAGCTTGGCCGGAGCGGGGGGGCGCGTGGAGACCCAGTACTTC.